One TCR beta chain is described in this entry. From RNA, the CDR3 regions of TCR beta chains were amplified and sequenced. HTBI primers primed a first-round RT-PCR, and a second-round multiplex PCR followed. Using its own MiXCR run on the multiplex PCR reads, TCRdb lists one record per CDR3 protein. The repertoire holds approximately 700,000 distinct CDR3 sequences, with roughly 41% as singletons. The evidence that diagnosis relied on was clinical symptoms, serum thyroxine, TRAb, thyroid ultrasound and orbital computed tomography. The CDR3 is 15 amino acids. Trimming cost V 3 bases and J 4 bases, with 10 bases left between them. These data are taken from a study of Graves' ophthalmopathy and Graves' hyperthyroidism. Across the whole study: Samples of peripheral blood were obtained at initial diagnosis, prior to treatment of any kind.

The sequence derives from an adult man with Graves' ophthalmopathy. This chain connects TRBV12-3 or TRBV12-4 to TRBJ1-6; D unclear. The sample consisted of peripheral blood. This CDR3 reads CASSFLQTYNSPLHF. In DNA, the CDR3 is TGTGCCAGCAGTTTTCTACAGACATATAATTCACCCCTCCACTTT.